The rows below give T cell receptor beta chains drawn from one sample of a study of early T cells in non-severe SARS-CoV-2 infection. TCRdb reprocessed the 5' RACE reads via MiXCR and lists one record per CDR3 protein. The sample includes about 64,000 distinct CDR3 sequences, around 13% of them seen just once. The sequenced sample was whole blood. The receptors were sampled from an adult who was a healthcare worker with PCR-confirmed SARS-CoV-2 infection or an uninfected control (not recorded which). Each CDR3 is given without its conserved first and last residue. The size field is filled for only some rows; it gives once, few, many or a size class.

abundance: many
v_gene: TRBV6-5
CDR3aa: ASSYAASGGDEQF

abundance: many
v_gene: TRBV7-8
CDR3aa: ASSTTGTGIWETQY

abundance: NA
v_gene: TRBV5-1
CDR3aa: ASSRYSGETYEQY

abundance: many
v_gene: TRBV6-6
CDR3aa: ASSYSVGDTQY

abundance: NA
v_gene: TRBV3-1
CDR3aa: ASSVSGTGNDEQY

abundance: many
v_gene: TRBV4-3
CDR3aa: ASSQSDRGYNEQF

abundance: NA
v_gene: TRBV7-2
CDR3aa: ASSLRLLTDTQY

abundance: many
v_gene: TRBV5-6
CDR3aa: ASSVGGPDSSTDTQY

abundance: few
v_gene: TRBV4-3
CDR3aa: ASSRLPWGTDTQY

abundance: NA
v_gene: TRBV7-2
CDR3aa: ASSAGTGRIRETQY